This is a list of T cell receptor beta chains from one sample in a study of blood T cell repertoires in COVID-19. The protocol was immunoSEQ multiplex PCR, while the TCRdb copy is restricted to in-frame clones and leaves out a portion. Here the sample spans 50,000 to 65,000 clones, 91% being singletons. Sequencing was carried out using peripheral blood. All receptors come from an older woman with active or convalescent COVID-19. Each CDR3 is given with its conserved first and last residue. Fields, in order: V gene, clone size, J gene, D gene, CDR3 protein, CDR3 DNA. D genes are given only for firm matches. Clone sizes are given selectively: once, few, many, or a class where the clone is expanded.

TRBV11-2	-	TRBJ2-1	-	CASRQINEQFF	TGTGCCAGCCGACAGATCAATGAGCAGTTCTTC
TRBV18	-	TRBJ1-1	-	CASSPEFTPEAFF	TGTGCCAGCTCCCCCGAGTTTACCCCAGAAGCTTTCTTT
TRBV6-5	-	TRBJ1-5	-	CASSFERGNQPQHF	TGTGCCAGCAGTTTCGAAAGGGGGAATCAGCCCCAGCATTTT
TRBV29-1	-	TRBJ1-2	-	CSVEGRGPNYGYTF	TGCAGCGTTGAAGGCAGGGGCCCTAACTATGGCTACACCTTC
TRBV19	-	TRBJ1-6	TRBD1	CASSIGDRRNNSPLHF	TGTGCCAGTAGTATTGGGGACAGGCGAAATAATTCACCCCTCCACTTT
TRBV7-2	-	TRBJ2-3	TRBD1	CASSLEGRQGADTQYF	TGTGCCAGCAGCTTAGAAGGGAGACAGGGGGCAGATACGCAGTATTTT
TRBV7-2	-	TRBJ1-1	-	CASSLAPSEAFF	TGTGCCAGCAGCTTAGCCCCGAGTGAAGCTTTCTTT
TRBV7-2	-	TRBJ2-2	-	CASSDTATGELFF	TGTGCCAGCAGCGATACAGCCACCGGGGAGCTGTTTTTT
TRBV14	-	TRBJ1-5	-	CASSQESDSLSNQPQHF	TGTGCCAGCAGCCAAGAGAGTGACAGTCTTAGCAATCAGCCCCAGCATTTT
TRBV5-1	-	TRBJ1-2	-	CASSHNGEANYGYTF	TGCGCCAGCAGCCACAACGGGGAAGCTAACTATGGCTACACCTTC
TRBV4-1	-	TRBJ1-2	TRBD1	CASSGSGTGWDYGYTF	TGCGCCAGCAGCGGGTCCGGGACAGGGTGGGACTATGGCTACACCTTC
TRBV7-9	-	TRBJ2-1	TRBD2	CASSLRTSGSGYNEQFF	TGTGCCAGCAGCCTCCGGACTAGCGGGAGTGGTTACAATGAGCAGTTCTTC
TRBV7-9	-	TRBJ1-1	-	CASSSRGNTEAFF	TGTGCCAGCAGCTCCAGGGGGAACACTGAAGCTTTCTTT
TRBV2	-	TRBJ1-5	TRBD1	CASSLQGASNQPQHF	TGTGCCAGCAGCTTACAGGGGGCGAGCAATCAGCCCCAGCATTTT
TRBV7-9	-	TRBJ1-2	TRBD1	CASSPQGFGYTF	TGTGCCAGCAGCCCACAGGGGTTTGGCTACACCTTC
TRBV5-5	-	TRBJ1-1	TRBD1	CASSHGTGKMNTEAFF	TGTGCCAGCAGCCACGGGACAGGAAAAATGAACACTGAAGCTTTCTTT
TRBV11-2	-	TRBJ2-6	-	CASSLMAVGANVLTF	TGTGCCAGCAGCTTAATGGCAGTAGGGGCCAACGTCCTGACTTTC
TRBV24-1	-	TRBJ2-1	-	CATSPGDQGVWEQFF	TGTGCCACTTCTCCGGGGGACCAGGGGGTATGGGAGCAGTTCTTC
TRBV7-7	-	TRBJ2-1	-	CASSSGDINYNEQFF	TGTGCCAGCAGCTCCGGGGACATCAATTACAATGAGCAGTTCTTC
TRBV19	-	TRBJ1-3	TRBD1	CASKDRGSGNTIYF	TGTGCCAGTAAGGACAGGGGATCTGGAAACACCATATATTTT
TRBV6-1	-	TRBJ1-4	-	CASSERRDEKLFF	TGTGCCAGCAGTGAAAGGAGGGATGAAAAACTGTTTTTT
TRBV5-6	-	TRBJ2-3	TRBD2	CASSLTRLAGSTDTQYF	TGTGCCAGCAGCTTGACAAGACTAGCGGGATCTACAGATACGCAGTATTTT
TRBV14	once	TRBJ1-1	-	CASSPQAGGSTEAFF	TGTGCCAGCAGCCCCCAGGCCGGTGGGAGCACTGAAGCTTTCTTT
TRBV11-3	once	TRBJ1-2	TRBD1	CASSLKGAFGYTF	TGTGCCAGCAGCCTCAAGGGGGCCTTTGGCTACACCTTC
TRBV28	-	TRBJ2-7	TRBD1	CASAAGGQSYEQYF	TGTGCCAGCGCTGCAGGGGGACAGTCCTACGAGCAGTACTTC
TRBV10-1	few	TRBJ2-3	-	CASSELGGAGDTQYF	TGCGCCAGCAGTGAGTTGGGGGGGGCTGGAGATACGCAGTATTTT
TRBV10-3	-	TRBJ1-6	TRBD1	CAISESSGGLGSPLHF	TGTGCCATCAGTGAGTCATCAGGGGGACTGGGTTCACCCCTCCACTTT
TRBV21-1	-	TRBJ2-3	-	CASIPGRESTDTQYF	TGTGCCAGCATCCCGGGGCGGGAGAGCACAGATACGCAGTATTTT
TRBV4-1	-	TRBJ1-1	TRBD1	CASSQPRTGGSFVRAFF	TGCGCCAGCAGTCAACCTCGGACAGGGGGGTCCTTTGTGCGAGCTTTCTTT
TRBV11-2	-	TRBJ2-5	TRBD1	CASSRGTRGRETQYF	TGTGCCAGCAGCCGGGGCACCAGGGGGCGGGAGACCCAGTACTTC
TRBV6-5	-	TRBJ2-2	TRBD2	CATAGANTGELFF	TGTGCCACCGCGGGGGCGAACACCGGGGAGCTGTTTTTT
TRBV5-1	-	TRBJ2-1	TRBD2	CASSPTSGGQDEQFF	TGCGCCAGCAGCCCGACTAGCGGGGGCCAAGATGAGCAGTTCTTC
TRBV9	-	TRBJ1-2	TRBD1	CASSPRTGNNYGYTF	TGTGCCAGCAGCCCCCGGACAGGGAATAACTATGGCTACACCTTC
TRBV5-1	-	TRBJ1-4	-	CASSLRGLSEKLFF	TGCGCCAGCAGCTTGCGAGGGTTGAGCGAAAAACTGTTTTTT
TRBV5-1	-	TRBJ1-1	-	CASSLQGDTEAFF	TGCGCCAGCAGCTTACAGGGTGATACTGAAGCTTTCTTT
TRBV7-3	-	TRBJ1-2	TRBD1	CASSLTLQGADGYTF	TGTGCCAGCAGCTTAACTCTCCAGGGGGCGGATGGCTACACCTTC
TRBV15	-	TRBJ2-3	TRBD2	CATSSINSGAPTDTQYF	TGTGCCACCAGCAGTATCAATAGCGGGGCGCCCACAGATACGCAGTATTTT
TRBV9	-	TRBJ2-3	TRBD2	CASSGSGRYTDTQYF	TGTGCCAGCAGCGGCAGCGGGAGGTACACAGATACGCAGTATTTT
TRBV4-2	few	TRBJ2-3	TRBD2	CASSPGTSGRTDTQYF	TGTGCCAGCAGCCCCGGGACTAGCGGACGCACAGATACGCAGTATTTT
TRBV19	-	TRBJ2-1	TRBD1	CASSPDRGLNNEQFF	TGTGCCAGTAGTCCCGACAGGGGGCTGAACAATGAGCAGTTCTTC
TRBV4-1	-	TRBJ2-7	TRBD2	CASSQELVGGSIPYEQYF	TGCGCCAGCAGCCAAGAATTGGTGGGGGGGTCGATCCCCTACGAGCAGTACTTC
TRBV24-1	-	TRBJ2-1	TRBD1	CATSDSQGLRAYNEQFF	TGTGCCACCAGTGATTCACAGGGGTTAAGGGCCTACAATGAGCAGTTCTTC